This entry lists 31 T cell receptor beta chains sequenced from one sample in a study of cytomegalovirus exposure and HLA in healthy donors. Assay: immunoSEQ multiplex PCR; the TCRdb copy retains only in-frame clones and omits some. The data hold roughly 190,000 clones, with 86% observed a single time. Source material: PBMCs. The receptors originated from a man aged 25 to 40 in good health and CMV-seropositive.

The chain couples TRBV29-1 to TRBJ1-1; tentatively, D is TRBD1 (5 bases). The V end lost 0 bases, the J end lost 1 base, and 18 bases lay between the germline ends. CDR3 length: 17 amino acids. Germline V gives CDR1 SQVTM, CDR2 ANQGSEA. This chain's CDR3 is CSVEDLAGLGSNTEAFF. CDR3 DNA sequence: TGCAGCGTTGAAGATCTTGCGGGGCTGGGTTCGAACACTGAAGCTTTCTTT.

The rearrangement links TRBV28 to TRBJ2-3; either TRBD1 or TRBD2 may supply D (5 bases each). The length of the CDR3 is 19 residues. The germline V and J ends were trimmed by 4 bases and 0 bases, with 23 bases remaining between them. The germline V gene encodes CDR1 MDHEN and CDR2 SYDVKM. Here the CDR3 reads CASSSPVSREQPSTDTQYF. Here the CDR3 DNA reads TGTGCCAGCAGTTCTCCTGTGAGCAGGGAGCAACCTAGCACAGATACGCAGTATTTT.

The rearrangement links TRBV7-3 to TRBJ1-2, with D maybe TRBD1 (5 bases). CDR3 size: 13 residues. The V and J ends lost 1 base and 7 bases respectively, with 10 bases between them. The V gene's germline CDR1 is SGHTA and CDR2 FQGTGA. This chain's CDR3 is CASSLKAGTGYTF. In nucleotides, the CDR3 is TGTGCCAGCAGCTTAAAAGCAGGGACTGGCTACACCTTC. Full variable domain (missing parts from reference TRBV7-3 and TRBJ1-2): GAGVSQTPSNKVTEKGKYVELRCDPISGHTALYWYRQSLGQGPEFLIYFQGTGAADDSGLPNDRFFAVRPEGSVSTLKIQRTERGDSAVYLCASSLKAGTGYTFGSGTRLTVV.

The chain couples TRBV28 to TRBJ2-2; 10 bases align to TRBD1. Germline V gene lookup returns CDR1 MDHEN and CDR2 SYDVKM. After removal of 3 bases from V and 3 bases from J, the junction contained 7 bases not matched to a gene. The CDR3 contains 17 residues. The CDR3 sequence is CASSLSRGTGDTGELFF. The CDR3 DNA sequence: TGTGCCAGCAGTTTGAGTAGGGGGACAGGGGACACCGGGGAGCTGTTTTTT.

The V call is TRBV27, the J call TRBJ2-5, with D possibly being TRBD2 (5 bases). With 4 bases removed from V and 5 bases from J, the gap between germline ends came to 20 bases. CDR3 length: 16 amino acids. Germline lookup yields CDR1 MNHEY and CDR2 SMNVEV (reference sequence). Here the CDR3 reads CASSWRTESPRETQYF. CDR3 coding DNA: TGTGCCAGCAGTTGGCGGACTGAATCCCCCAGGGAGACCCAGTACTTC.

The J gene is TRBJ1-2, the V gene TRBV25-1; 10 nucleotides agree with TRBD1. This CDR3 has 18 residues. Looked up from germline, CDR1 is MGHDK and CDR2 is SYGVNS. Trimming cost V 4 bases and J 2 bases; bases outside gene matches: 13. CDR3 residues: CASSGDRGNNFQNYGYTF. The CDR3 coding sequence is TGTGCCAGCAGTGGGGACAGGGGAAATAACTTTCAAAACTATGGCTACACCTTC.

This clone was seen only a few times. The chain couples TRBV18 to TRBJ1-5, with a weak D call TRBD1 (6 bases). Germline V gene data show CDR1 as KGHSH and CDR2 as LQKENI. Trimming shortened V by 4 bases and J by 0 bases, and 13 bases separated the two germline ends. This CDR3 comprises 16 residues. The CDR3 nucleotides are TGTGCCAGCTCACTATCGACAGGCGGTAGCAATCAGCCCCAGCATTTT. It yields the protein CASSLSTGGSNQPQHF.

The genes are TRBV29-1 and TRBJ1-4; D is possibly TRBD1 (5 bases). The CDR3 loop spans 13 amino acids. V lost 6 bases and J lost 8, with 16 bases in between. The germline V gene encodes CDR1 SQVTM and CDR2 ANQGSEA. DNA for the CDR3: TGCAGCGTCCAACCTCCGGGGCGGGAAAAACTGTTTTTT. Its translation is CSVQPPGREKLFF.

The rearrangement links TRBV11-3 to TRBJ1-2; D may be TRBD1 (5 bases). Germline CDR1 and CDR2: SGHNT and YENEEA. CDR3 length: 13 amino acids. Trimming cost V 5 bases and J 14 bases, with 21 bases left between them. The CDR3 sequence is CASSQTGEPFQTF. The CDR3 region has the DNA TGTGCCAGCAGCCAGACGGGGGAGCCCTTTCAAACCTTC. The variable domain in full, completed from reference TRBV11-3 and TRBJ1-2, reads EAGVVQSPRYKIIEKKQPVAFWCNPISGHNTLYWYLQNLGQGPELLIRYENEEAVDDSQLPKDRFSAERLKGVDSTLKIQPAELGDSAVYLCASSQTGEPFQTFGSGTRLTVV.

This clone occurred a few times. The chain links TRBV19 to TRBJ2-1, with 12 bases that match TRBD1. Germline loops: CDR1 LNHDA, CDR2 SQIVND (reference sequence). V shed 3 bases and J 8 bases; nucleotides not matched to a gene: 8. The CDR3 consists of 16 residues. CDR3 loop: CASSIGGTGGSHEQFF. The CDR3 DNA reads TGTGCCAGTAGTATCGGCGGGACAGGGGGCTCCCATGAGCAGTTCTTC.

J is TRBJ2-7 and V is TRBV2; 11 nucleotides line up with TRBD1. With 0 bases clipped from V and 3 bases from J, the junction kept 7 bases outside the gene matches. Germline values: CDR1 SNHLY, CDR2 FYNNEI. The CDR3 is 17 residues long. Here the CDR3 DNA reads TGTGCCAGCAGTGAAGCGCTTTTCGGGACAGGGGGCTACGAGCAGTACTTC. Its protein is CASSEALFGTGGYEQYF.

The genes are TRBV5-6 and TRBJ2-1; 9 positions match TRBD2. The germline V gene encodes CDR1 SGHDT and CDR2 YYEEEE. Trimming cost V 3 bases and J 8 bases; bases outside gene matches: 15. The CDR3 has 17 residues. CDR3 sequence reads: CASSSHLSGSRGYEQFF. The DNA of the CDR3 is TGTGCCAGCAGCTCTCACCTTAGCGGGAGTAGAGGGTATGAGCAGTTCTTC.

The genes are TRBV25-1 and TRBJ1-2, with D hard to call. This CDR3 comprises 14 residues. CDR1 and CDR2 from the germline V gene are MGHDK and SYGVNS. Between the trimmed V and J ends, which lost 1 base and 4 bases, there was a span of 10 bases. The CDR3 spells CASSESGSSYGYTF. The CDR3 DNA is TGTGCCAGCAGTGAATCCGGCAGCAGCTATGGCTACACCTTC.

The gene calls are TRBV28 and TRBJ2-1; D tentatively fits TRBD1 or TRBD2 (6 bases each). Deletions cut 4 bases from V and 6 bases from J, with 19 bases between. The CDR3 contains 16 residues. From germline, CDR1 is MDHEN and CDR2 SYDVKM. The CDR3 here is CASSSPGASTGNEQFF. The CDR3, as DNA: TGTGCCAGCAGTTCACCGGGGGCTTCGACAGGCAATGAGCAGTTCTTC. The full variable domain, completed using reference TRBV28 and TRBJ2-1, is DVKVTQSSRYLVKRTGEKVFLECVQDMDHENMFWYRQDPGLGLRLIYFSYDVKMKEKGDIPEGYSVSREKKERFSLILESASTNQTSMYLCASSSPGASTGNEQFFGPGTRLTVL.

This chain's CDR3 is CASSPHRQGVSYEQYF. The DNA of the CDR3 is TGTGCCAGCAGCCCCCACCGACAGGGGGTCTCCTACGAGCAGTACTTC. The chain carries TRBV7-8 and TRBJ2-7, with 9 positions matching TRBD1. V lost 5 bases and J lost 0; bases outside the gene matches: 8. The CDR3 length is 16 residues. Per the germline V gene, CDR1 is SGHVS and CDR2 is FQNEAQ.

This chain links TRBV7-3 with TRBJ2-3; 11 positions match TRBD2. This CDR3 contains 15 residues. Germline CDR1 is SGHTA and CDR2 is FQGTGA. J gave up 3 bases and V 5 bases, and 4 bases lay outside the gene matches. CDR3 loop: CASSNSGGATDTQYF. CDR3 DNA: TGTGCCAGCAGCAATAGCGGGGGGGCTACAGATACGCAGTATTTT.

V is TRBV5-8 and J is TRBJ2-7; a weak D match, TRBD1 (7 bases). The CDR3 spans 15 residues. In germline, CDR1 is SGHTS, CDR2 YDEGEE. V gave up 1 base and J gave up 6 bases, with 17 bases separating them. Written as DNA, the CDR3 is TGTGCCAGCAGCTTGATTCGACAGGGAGGTCTCGAGCAGTACTTC. Amino acids: CASSLIRQGGLEQYF.

The chain has TRBV5-1 and TRBJ2-7, with a possible D match to TRBD2 (5 bases). CDR1 and CDR2 from the germline V gene are SGHRS and YFSETQ. CDR3 length: 14 residues. V lost 0 bases to trimming and J lost 6 bases, with 13 bases between them. In DNA form, the CDR3 reads TGCGCCAGCAGCTTGGCGGGGTTCTCGGGCGAGCAGTACTTC. This sequence encodes CASSLAGFSGEQYF.

The chain uses TRBV9 and TRBJ2-7; the match to TRBD1 covers 9 bases. The CDR3 totals 16 residues. The germline gives CDR1 SGDLS, CDR2 YYNGEE. V was pared by 3 bases and J by 6 bases, with 13 bases of the junction left unmatched. The CDR3 coding sequence is TGTGCCAGCAGCGAGGGCCGGGACAGGGCCAGTGTCGAGCAGTACTTC. Translation gives CASSEGRDRASVEQYF.

The chain uses TRBV9 and TRBJ2-2; the D call may be TRBD1 or TRBD2 (5 bases each). Germline values: CDR1 SGDLS, CDR2 YYNGEE. Trimming took 0 bases from V and 3 from J, leaving 12 bases between them. The CDR3 extends over 16 amino acids. The CDR3 DNA follows: TGTGCCAGCAGCGTAGCAGGGAGTCTTTACACCGGGGAGCTGTTTTTT. It codes for CASSVAGSLYTGELFF. Full variable domain (missing parts from reference TRBV9 and TRBJ2-2): DSGVTQTPKHLITATGQRVTLRCSPRSGDLSVYWYQQSLDQGLQFLIQYYNGEERAKGNILERFSAQQFPDLHSELNLSSLELGDSALYFCASSVAGSLYTGELFFGEGSRLTVL.

This chain joins TRBV11-2 and TRBJ2-1; 7 positions match TRBD1. Germline CDR1 is SGHAT and CDR2 is FQNNGV. The CDR3 consists of 17 residues. With V trimmed by 5 bases and J by 4 bases, 14 bases remained unmatched. CDR3 amino acids: CASSRERGPKPYNEQFF. The CDR3 coding sequence is TGTGCCAGCAGCCGCGAAAGGGGGCCGAAACCATACAATGAGCAGTTCTTC.

The chain uses TRBV13 and TRBJ2-7; D is possibly TRBD2 (5 bases). V was clipped by 2 bases and J by 4 bases, with 6 bases between them. The CDR3 consists of 12 residues. The germline CDR1 and CDR2 sequences are PRHDT and FYEKMQ (reference sequence). In DNA form, the CDR3 reads TGTGCCAGCAGCTTACGGGGTTACGAGCAGTACTTC. This gives the protein CASSLRGYEQYF. The whole variable domain, remainder taken from reference TRBV13 and TRBJ2-7, is AAGVIQSPRHLIKEKRETATLKCYPIPRHDTVYWYQQGPGQDPQFLISFYEKMQSDKGSIPDRFSAQQFSDYHSELNMSSLELGDSALYFCASSLRGYEQYFGPGTRLTVT.

This chain uses TRBV6-5 with TRBJ1-1; a possible D gene is TRBD1 (5 bases). CDR1 is MNHEY and CDR2 is SVGAGI in the germline V gene. There are 14 residues in the CDR3. V gave up 2 bases and J gave up 5 bases, with 12 bases separating them. In DNA form, the CDR3 reads TGTGCCAGCAGTTACAATTGGGGGTGGACTGAAGCTTTCTTT. Its protein product is CASSYNWGWTEAFF.

The chain links TRBV4-2 to TRBJ2-7; tentative D call: TRBD1 (5 bases). From germline, CDR1 is LGHNA and CDR2 YNFKEQ. This CDR3 region has 15 residues. V was pared by 4 bases and J by 2 bases, with 15 bases between. Here the CDR3 DNA reads TGTGCCAGCAGCCCAACAGGTGGCTGGGCCTACGAGCAGTACTTC. Amino acid sequence: CASSPTGGWAYEQYF.

CDR3 sequence: CASSQDRLTGTEAFF. The CDR3 DNA is TGTGCCAGCAGCCAAGATCGGCTGACCGGGACTGAAGCTTTCTTT. The chain is built from TRBV14 and TRBJ1-1; D is uncertain. CDR3 length: 15 residues. Germline V gives CDR1 SGHDN, CDR2 FVKESK. V was shortened by 0 bases and J by 5 bases, with 13 bases between the two germline ends. Full variable domain (rest looked up from reference TRBV14 and TRBJ1-1): EAGVTQFPSHSVIEKGQTVTLRCDPISGHDNLYWYRRVMGKEIKFLLHFVKESKQDESGMPNNRFLAERTGGTYSTLKVQPAELEDSGVYFCASSQDRLTGTEAFFGQGTRLTVV.

The chain recombines TRBV5-1 with TRBJ2-1, with 10 bases identical to TRBD2. The CDR3 loop spans 16 amino acids. The V and J ends lost 4 bases and 7 bases, in that order; junction bases with no gene match: 11. The germline V gene encodes CDR1 SGHRS and CDR2 YFSETQ. The CDR3 DNA reads as TGCGCCAGCAGCGGACTTCCTAGCGGGAGCGGGAATGAGCAGTTCTTC. The encoded protein is CASSGLPSGSGNEQFF.

The chain is built from TRBV7-2 and TRBJ1-2, with 7 nucleotides matching TRBD1. Germline trimming cut 0 bases from V and 2 bases from J; bases unmatched to any gene: 0. CDR1 and CDR2 from the germline V gene are SGHTA and FQGNSA. The CDR3 covers 14 residues. CDR3 sequence: CASSLAGGNYGYTF. The CDR3 region has the DNA TGTGCCAGCAGCTTAGCAGGGGGCAACTATGGCTACACCTTC.

The rearrangement uses TRBV7-7 and TRBJ2-2; D is possibly TRBD2 (5 bases). This CDR3 has 16 residues. From germline, CDR1 is SSHAT and CDR2 FNYEAQ (reference sequence). The V gene lost 1 base and the J gene lost 0 bases, with 9 bases spanning the gap. This CDR3 reads CASSLVGGANTGELFF. CDR3 DNA: TGTGCCAGCAGCTTAGTCGGAGGCGCGAACACCGGGGAGCTGTTTTTT.

The chain uses TRBV7-8 and TRBJ1-1; D remains ambiguous. This CDR3 has 11 amino acids. Per germline, CDR1 SGHVS and CDR2 FQNEAQ. The V gene lost 3 bases and the J gene lost 3 bases, with 2 bases spanning the gap. CDR3 coding DNA: TGTGCCAGCAGCTTTCACACTGAAGCTTTCTTT. Translation gives CASSFHTEAFF.

This rearrangement joins TRBV4-2 to TRBJ1-1; D is unclear. CDR3 length equals 15 residues. The germline V gene encodes CDR1 LGHNA and CDR2 YNFKEQ. Trimming removed 1 base from V and 0 bases from J, with 9 bases in between. The CDR3 loop is CASSQVGPLNTEAFF. CDR3 nucleotides: TGTGCCAGCAGCCAAGTCGGCCCATTGAACACTGAAGCTTTCTTT.

The rearrangement joins TRBV6-1 to TRBJ1-4; unclear D gene. Germline loops: CDR1 MNHNS, CDR2 SASEGT. The CDR3 has 16 amino acids. With 2 bases removed from V and 8 bases from J, the gap between germline ends came to 18 bases. The CDR3 sequence is CASSEKFAEGREKLFF. CDR3 sequence (DNA): TGTGCCAGCAGTGAAAAATTCGCCGAGGGCCGGGAAAAACTGTTTTTT.